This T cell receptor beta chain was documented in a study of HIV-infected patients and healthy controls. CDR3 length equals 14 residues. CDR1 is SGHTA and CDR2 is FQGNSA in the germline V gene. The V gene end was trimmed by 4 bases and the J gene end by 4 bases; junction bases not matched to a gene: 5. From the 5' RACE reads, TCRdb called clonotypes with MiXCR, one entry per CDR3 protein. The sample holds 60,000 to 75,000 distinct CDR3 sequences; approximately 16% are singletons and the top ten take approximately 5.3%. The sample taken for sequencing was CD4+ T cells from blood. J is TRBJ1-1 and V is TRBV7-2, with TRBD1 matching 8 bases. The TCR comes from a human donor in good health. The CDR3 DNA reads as TGTGCCAGCAGCTCCAGGGGGCTGGGCACTGAAGCTTTCTTT. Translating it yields CASSSRGLGTEAFF. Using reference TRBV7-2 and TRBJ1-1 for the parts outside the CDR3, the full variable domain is GAGVSQSPSNKVTEKGKDVELRCDPISGHTALYWYRQSLGQGLEFLIYFQGNSAPDKSGLPSDRFSAERTGGSVSTLTIQRTQQEDSAVYLCASSSRGLGTEAFFGQGTRLTVV.